This TCR beta chain comes out of a study of blood T cell repertoires in COVID-19. On the study more broadly: PBMCs, B-cell-depleted T cells, or T cells provided the cDNA or gDNA that made up the material.

Per the original methods: Reference gene primer amplification gave nucleated cell count estimates. TCRdb's copy holds only in-frame clones and misses some; the assay was immunoSEQ multiplex PCR. V and J calls and clone size are those listed in that table; D and trimming were worked out from the DNA. This sample has around 300,000 clones, with more than 80% found just once. Input material: peripheral blood. The sequence was obtained from a woman aged 40 to 50 with acute or convalescent COVID-19.

CDR3 bases: TGTGCCAGCAGTGACCAGGGGGCTGGGAACACTGAAGCTTTCTTT. Its protein product is CASSDQGAGNTEAFF. V is TRBV6-1 and J is TRBJ1-1, with 8 bases matching TRBD1. CDR1 MNHNS and CDR2 SASEGT come from the germline V gene. J lost 1 base, V lost 3 bases, and 4 bases had no gene match. This CDR3 comprises 15 residues.